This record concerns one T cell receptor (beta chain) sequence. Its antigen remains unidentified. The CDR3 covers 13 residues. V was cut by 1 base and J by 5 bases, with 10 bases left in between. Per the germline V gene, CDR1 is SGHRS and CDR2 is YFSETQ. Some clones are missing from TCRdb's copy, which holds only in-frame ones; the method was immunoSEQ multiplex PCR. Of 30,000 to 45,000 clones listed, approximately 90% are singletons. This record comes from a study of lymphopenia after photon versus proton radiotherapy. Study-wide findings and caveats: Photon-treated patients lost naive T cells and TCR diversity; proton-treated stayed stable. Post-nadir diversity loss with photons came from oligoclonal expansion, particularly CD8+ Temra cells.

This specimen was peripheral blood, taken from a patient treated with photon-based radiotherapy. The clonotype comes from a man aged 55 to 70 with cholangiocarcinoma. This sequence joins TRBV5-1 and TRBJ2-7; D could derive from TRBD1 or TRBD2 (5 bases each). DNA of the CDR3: TGCGCCAGCAGCTTGCCAGGGAGAGACGAGCAGTACTTC. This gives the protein CASSLPGRDEQYF.